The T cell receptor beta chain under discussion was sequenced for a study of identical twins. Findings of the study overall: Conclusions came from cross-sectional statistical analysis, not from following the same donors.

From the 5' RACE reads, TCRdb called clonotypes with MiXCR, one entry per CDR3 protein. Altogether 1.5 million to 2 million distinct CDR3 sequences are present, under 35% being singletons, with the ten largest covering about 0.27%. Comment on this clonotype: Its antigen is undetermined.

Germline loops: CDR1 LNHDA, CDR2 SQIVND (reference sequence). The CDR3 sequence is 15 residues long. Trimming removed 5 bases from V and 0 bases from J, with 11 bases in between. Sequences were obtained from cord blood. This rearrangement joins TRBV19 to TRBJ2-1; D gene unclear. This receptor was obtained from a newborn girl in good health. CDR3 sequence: CASSAPPPSYNEQFF. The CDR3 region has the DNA TGTGCCAGTAGTGCCCCTCCGCCCTCCTACAATGAGCAGTTCTTC.